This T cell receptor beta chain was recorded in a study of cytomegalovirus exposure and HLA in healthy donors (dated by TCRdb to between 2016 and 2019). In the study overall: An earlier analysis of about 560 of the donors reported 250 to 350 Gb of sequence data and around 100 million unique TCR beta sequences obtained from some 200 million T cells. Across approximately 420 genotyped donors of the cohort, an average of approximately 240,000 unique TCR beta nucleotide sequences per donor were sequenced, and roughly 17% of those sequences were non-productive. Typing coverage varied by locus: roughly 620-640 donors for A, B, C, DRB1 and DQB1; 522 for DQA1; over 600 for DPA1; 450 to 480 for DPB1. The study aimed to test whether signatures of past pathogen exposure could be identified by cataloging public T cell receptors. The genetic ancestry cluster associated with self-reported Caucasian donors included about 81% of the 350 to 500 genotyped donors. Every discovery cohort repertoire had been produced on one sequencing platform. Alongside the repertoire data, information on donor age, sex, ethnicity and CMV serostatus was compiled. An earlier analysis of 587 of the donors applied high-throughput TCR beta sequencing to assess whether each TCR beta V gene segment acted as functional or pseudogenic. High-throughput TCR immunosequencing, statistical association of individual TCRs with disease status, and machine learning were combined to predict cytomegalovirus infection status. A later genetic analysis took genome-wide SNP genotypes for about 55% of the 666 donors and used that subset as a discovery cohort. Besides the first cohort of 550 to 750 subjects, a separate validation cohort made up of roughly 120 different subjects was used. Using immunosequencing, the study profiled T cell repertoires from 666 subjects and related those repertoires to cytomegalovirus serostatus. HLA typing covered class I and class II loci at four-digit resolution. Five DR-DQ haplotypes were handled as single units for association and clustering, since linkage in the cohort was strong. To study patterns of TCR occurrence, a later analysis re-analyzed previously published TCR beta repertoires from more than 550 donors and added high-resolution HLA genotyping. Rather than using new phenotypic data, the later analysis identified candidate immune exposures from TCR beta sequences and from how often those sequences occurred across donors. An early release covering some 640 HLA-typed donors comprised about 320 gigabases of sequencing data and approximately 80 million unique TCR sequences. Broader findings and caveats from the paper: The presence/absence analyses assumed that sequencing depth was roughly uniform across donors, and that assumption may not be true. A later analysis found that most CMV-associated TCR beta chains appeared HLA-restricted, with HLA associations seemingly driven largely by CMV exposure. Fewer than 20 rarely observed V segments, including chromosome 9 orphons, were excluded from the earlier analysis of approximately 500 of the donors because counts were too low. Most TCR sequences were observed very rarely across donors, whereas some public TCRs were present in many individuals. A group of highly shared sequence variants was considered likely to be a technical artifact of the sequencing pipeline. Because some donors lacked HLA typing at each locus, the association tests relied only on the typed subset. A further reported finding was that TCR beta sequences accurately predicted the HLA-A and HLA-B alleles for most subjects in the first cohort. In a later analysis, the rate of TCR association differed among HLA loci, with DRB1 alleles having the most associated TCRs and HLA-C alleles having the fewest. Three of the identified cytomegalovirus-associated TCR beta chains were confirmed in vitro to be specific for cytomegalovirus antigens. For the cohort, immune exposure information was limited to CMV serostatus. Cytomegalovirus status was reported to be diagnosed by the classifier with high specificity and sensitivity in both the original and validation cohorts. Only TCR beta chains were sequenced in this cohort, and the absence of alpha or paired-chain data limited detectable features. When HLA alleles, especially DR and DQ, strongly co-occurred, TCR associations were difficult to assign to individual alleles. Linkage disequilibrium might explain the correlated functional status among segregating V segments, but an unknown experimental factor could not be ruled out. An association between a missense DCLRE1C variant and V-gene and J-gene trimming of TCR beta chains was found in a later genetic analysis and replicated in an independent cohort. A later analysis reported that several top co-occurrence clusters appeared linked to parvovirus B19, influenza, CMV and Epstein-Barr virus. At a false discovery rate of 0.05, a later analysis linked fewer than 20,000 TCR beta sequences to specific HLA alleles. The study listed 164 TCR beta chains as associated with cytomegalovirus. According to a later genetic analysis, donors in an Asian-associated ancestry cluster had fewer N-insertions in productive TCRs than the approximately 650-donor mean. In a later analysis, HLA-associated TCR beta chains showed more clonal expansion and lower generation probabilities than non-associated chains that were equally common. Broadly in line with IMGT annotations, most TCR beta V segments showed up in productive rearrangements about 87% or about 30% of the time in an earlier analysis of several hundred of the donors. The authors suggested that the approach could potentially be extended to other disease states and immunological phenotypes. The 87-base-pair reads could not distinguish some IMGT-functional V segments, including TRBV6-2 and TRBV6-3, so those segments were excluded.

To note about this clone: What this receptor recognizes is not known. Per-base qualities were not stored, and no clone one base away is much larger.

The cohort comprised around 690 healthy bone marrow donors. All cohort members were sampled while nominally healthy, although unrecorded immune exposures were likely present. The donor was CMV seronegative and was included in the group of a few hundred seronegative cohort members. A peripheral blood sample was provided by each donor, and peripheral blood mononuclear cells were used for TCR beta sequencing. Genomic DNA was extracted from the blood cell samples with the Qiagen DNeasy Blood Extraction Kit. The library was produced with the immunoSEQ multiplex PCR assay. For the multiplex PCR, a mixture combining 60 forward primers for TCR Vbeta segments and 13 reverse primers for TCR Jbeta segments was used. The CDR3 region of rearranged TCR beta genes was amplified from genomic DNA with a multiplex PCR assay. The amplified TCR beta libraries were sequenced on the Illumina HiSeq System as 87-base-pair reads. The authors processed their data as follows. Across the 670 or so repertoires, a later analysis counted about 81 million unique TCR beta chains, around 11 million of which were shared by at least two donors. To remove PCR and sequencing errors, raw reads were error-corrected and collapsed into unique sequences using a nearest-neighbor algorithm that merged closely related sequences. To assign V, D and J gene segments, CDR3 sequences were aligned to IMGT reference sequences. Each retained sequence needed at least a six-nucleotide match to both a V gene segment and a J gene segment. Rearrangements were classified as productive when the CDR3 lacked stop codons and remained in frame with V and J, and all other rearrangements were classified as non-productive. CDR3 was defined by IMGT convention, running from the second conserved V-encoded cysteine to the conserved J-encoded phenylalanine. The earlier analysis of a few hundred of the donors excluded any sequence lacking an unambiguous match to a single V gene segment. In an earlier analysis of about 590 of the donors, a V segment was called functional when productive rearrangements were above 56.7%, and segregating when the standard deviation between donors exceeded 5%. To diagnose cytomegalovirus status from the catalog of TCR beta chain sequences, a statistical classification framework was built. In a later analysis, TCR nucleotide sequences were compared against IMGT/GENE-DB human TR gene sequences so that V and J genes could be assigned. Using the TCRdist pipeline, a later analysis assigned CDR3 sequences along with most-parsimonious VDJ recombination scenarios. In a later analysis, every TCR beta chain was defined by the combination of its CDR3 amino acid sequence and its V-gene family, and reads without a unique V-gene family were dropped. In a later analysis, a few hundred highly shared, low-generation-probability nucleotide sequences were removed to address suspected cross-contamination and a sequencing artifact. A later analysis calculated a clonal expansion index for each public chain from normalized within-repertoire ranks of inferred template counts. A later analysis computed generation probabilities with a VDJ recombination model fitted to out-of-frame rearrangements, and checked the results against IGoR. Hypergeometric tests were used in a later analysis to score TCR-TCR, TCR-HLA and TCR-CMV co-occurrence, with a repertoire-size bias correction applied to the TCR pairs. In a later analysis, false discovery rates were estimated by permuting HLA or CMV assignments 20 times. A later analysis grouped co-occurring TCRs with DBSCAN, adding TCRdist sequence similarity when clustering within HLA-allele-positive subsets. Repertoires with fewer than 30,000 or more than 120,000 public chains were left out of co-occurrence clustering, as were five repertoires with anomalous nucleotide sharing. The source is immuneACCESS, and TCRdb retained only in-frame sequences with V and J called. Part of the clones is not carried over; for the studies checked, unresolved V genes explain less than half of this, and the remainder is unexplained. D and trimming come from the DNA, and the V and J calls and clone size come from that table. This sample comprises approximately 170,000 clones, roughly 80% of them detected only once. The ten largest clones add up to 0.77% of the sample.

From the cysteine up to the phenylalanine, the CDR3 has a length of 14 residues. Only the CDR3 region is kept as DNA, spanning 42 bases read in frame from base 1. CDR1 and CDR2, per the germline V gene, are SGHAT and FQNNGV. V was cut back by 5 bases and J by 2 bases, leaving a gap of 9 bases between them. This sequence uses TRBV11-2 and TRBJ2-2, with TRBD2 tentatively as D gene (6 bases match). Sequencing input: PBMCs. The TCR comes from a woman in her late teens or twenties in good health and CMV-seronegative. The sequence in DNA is TGTGCCAGCAGCCCGGGACTCAACACCGGGGAGCTGTTTTTT. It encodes CASSPGLNTGELFF.